The entry below gives a single TCR beta chain sequence along with its context. Antigen: not known. Each sorted subset replicate got 200 ng genomic DNA, roughly 30,000 genomes. The repertoire was sequenced with immunoSEQ multiplex PCR; TCRdb's copy has only in-frame clones and lacks some. The repertoire includes approximately 1.4 million clones, under 99% of them detected once, and 0.4% to 0.55% sits in the top ten. This sample is part of a study of shared clonotypes between healthy human individuals. V lost 6 bases and J lost 5, with 11 bases in between. Germline V lookup: CDR1 DFQATT, CDR2 SNEGSKA (reference sequence). The CDR3 sequence is 11 residues long. General study points: Among non-shared clonotypes, generation probabilities were lower than among those shared by all four donors. Memory subsets had estimated richness that was generally smaller than that of naive subsets.

Specimen: naive CD4+ T cells sorted from blood. Specified subset: CD45RA+ positively selected. The TCR was taken from a man aged 30 to 45 in good health. V is TRBV20-1 and J is TRBJ2-7; D remains ambiguous. CDR3: CSAAAKDEQYF. CDR3 coding DNA: TGCAGTGCCGCGGCGAAGGACGAGCAGTACTTC.